The source of this TCR beta chain is a study of human CD8 memory T cell subsets. The study's findings and limits: When compared with each other, stem-like memory and precursor exhausted T cell repertoires showed minimal overlap.

TCR beta libraries were made by UMI-labeled 5' RACE. Reanalyzing the 5' RACE reads, TCRdb keeps one entry per CDR3 protein, without DNA. This repertoire includes about 11,000 distinct CDR3 sequences. Negative magnetic separation was used for the enrichment of total CD8+ T cells. The starting material, duplicate vials of about 150,000 sorted CD8+ T cells per subset, provided the RNA. The germline V gene encodes CDR1 SGHVS and CDR2 FNYEAQ. The CDR3 contains 15 residues. Worth noting for this clonotype: Its antigen is unknown.

The source material was CD8+ stem-like memory T cells (TSCM and TCM) sorted from PBMCs. Specified subset: stem-like memory CD8 T cells (TSTEM), CCR7+ PD-1- TIGIT-. The TCR sequence derives from a human donor in good health. V and J are TRBV7-6 and TRBJ2-1; the D call from TCRdb, TRBD2, cannot be confirmed without DNA. The CDR3 sequence: CASSSMGGGGNEQFF.